Listed below are T cell receptor beta chains from one sample, sequenced in a study of identical twins. TCRdb used MiXCR to reprocess the 5' RACE reads, holding one entry per CDR3 protein. The profile covers under 450,000 distinct CDR3 sequences, with around a sixth appearing a single time and less than 15% taken by the ten largest. Source material: naive T cells sorted from blood. The origin of the receptors is a man aged 50-60 years in good health. The CDR3 runs from the conserved cysteine through the conserved F or W. Each record gives: V gene, clone size, J gene, D gene, CDR3 DNA, CDR3 protein. A D gene is named only where the DNA matches it firmly. Only part of the rows carry a size: once, few, many, or a class if the clone is expanded.

TRBV5-6	NA	TRBJ2-3	NA	TGTGCCAGCACTAAGGGACCCAGCACAGATACGCAGTATTTT	CASTKGPSTDTQYF
TRBV20-1	few	TRBJ2-7	TRBD2	TGCAGTGCTAGGCCGACGACTAGCGGGAACTCCTACGAGCAGTACTTC	CSARPTTSGNSYEQYF
TRBV20-1	NA	TRBJ2-3	NA	TGCAGTGCTAGTTCGACGACCGTCACAGATACGCAGTATTTT	CSASSTTVTDTQYF
TRBV5-1	few	TRBJ2-3	TRBD2	TGCGCCAGCAGCTTGACTAGCGGGAGACGAACAGATACGCAGTATTTT	CASSLTSGRRTDTQYF
TRBV20-1	NA	TRBJ2-1	TRBD2	TGCAGTGTTCTGGACAGAAAAGGACTAGCGGGGTACAATGAGCAGTTCTTC	CSVLDRKGLAGYNEQFF
TRBV20-1	NA	TRBJ1-5	NA	TGCAGTGCCGAACAGGGTCCTAATCAGCCCCAGCATTTT	CSAEQGPNQPQHF
TRBV6-1	NA	TRBJ1-5	NA	TGTGCCAGCAGTGTCGGACAGCCAAGCAATCAGCCCCAGCATTTT	CASSVGQPSNQPQHF
TRBV25-1	once	TRBJ2-1	TRBD2	TGTGCCATCCTAGTGGGACTAGCGGGAGACAATGAGCAGTTCTTC	CAILVGLAGDNEQFF
TRBV4-1	many	TRBJ2-5	TRBD2	TGCGCCAGCAGCCAGCCTAGCGGGGGGCGAGAGACCCAGTACTTC	CASSQPSGGRETQYF
TRBV6-1	few	TRBJ1-5	NA	TGTGCCAGCAGTCCGGACAGCTATAGCAATCAGCCCCAGCATTTT	CASSPDSYSNQPQHF
TRBV9	few	TRBJ2-7	TRBD2	TGTGCCAGCAGCCCTCTAGCGGGGGCCTCCTACGAGCAGTACTTC	CASSPLAGASYEQYF
TRBV7-9	NA	TRBJ2-1	NA	TGTGCCAGCAGCTCGGGACTGGCCCCCGATGAGCAGTTCTTC	CASSSGLAPDEQFF
TRBV4-3	many	TRBJ2-3	TRBD1	TGCGCCAGCAGCCACTGGGGGACAGGGGGAACAGATACGCAGTATTTT	CASSHWGTGGTDTQYF
TRBV6-5	many	TRBJ2-7	TRBD1	TGTGCCAGCAGTTACACAGGGGGAAAGGTGGGGTTATCCTACGAGCAGTACTTC	CASSYTGGKVGLSYEQYF
TRBV6-2/TRBV6-3	NA	TRBJ2-1	NA	TGTGCCAGCAGTTTTCCCTTATTGTACAATGAGCAGTTCTTC	CASSFPLLYNEQFF
TRBV9	many	TRBJ1-2	TRBD1	TGTGCCAGCAGCGGCGGAGGGACAGGAGACTATGGCTACACCTTC	CASSGGGTGDYGYTF
TRBV6-2/TRBV6-3	NA	TRBJ1-2	NA	TGTGCCAGCCCTGTCCGGCTCCAGCCGAGGAGATATAACTATGGCTACACCTTC	CASPVRLQPRRYNYGYTF
TRBV4-1	NA	TRBJ1-4	NA	TGCGCCAGCAGCCACGGGGGGCGCGGTGAAAAACTGTTTTTT	CASSHGGRGEKLFF
TRBV7-3	NA	TRBJ2-1	TRBD2	TGTGCCAGCAGCCTTACTAGCGGGTCCTTAAATGAGCAGTTCTTC	CASSLTSGSLNEQFF
TRBV27	NA	TRBJ2-7	NA	TGTGCCAGCAGTCTCCGGGGTGCCTACGAGCAGTACTTC	CASSLRGAYEQYF
TRBV29-1	many	TRBJ2-1	TRBD2	TGCAGCGGCACCCGACTAGCGGGGCCCTACAATGAGCAGTTCTTC	CSGTRLAGPYNEQFF
TRBV5-1	many	TRBJ2-3	NA	TGCGCCAGCAGCTCGGACAGAAACACAGATACGCAGTATTTT	CASSSDRNTDTQYF
TRBV12-3/TRBV12-4	NA	TRBJ1-1	NA	TGTGCCAGCACCGACACCGGACAGCAAGCTTTCTTT	CASTDTGQQAFF
TRBV6-1	many	TRBJ1-1	NA	TGTGCCAGCAGTGAACACAGGAACACTGAAGCTTTCTTT	CASSEHRNTEAFF
TRBV5-1	NA	TRBJ2-4	NA	TGCGCCAGCAGCCCCGTGGGGGAAAACATTCAGTACTTC	CASSPVGENIQYF
TRBV4-2	few	TRBJ2-5	NA	TGTGCCAGCAGCCAATTTGCAGGGGAAGAGACCCAGTACTTC	CASSQFAGEETQYF
TRBV20-1	few	TRBJ2-7	TRBD1	TGCAGTGCTCCCACGACTGGGACAGGCCTCAAAGGTCCCCACGAGCAGTACTTC	CSAPTTGTGLKGPHEQYF
TRBV27	NA	TRBJ1-1	NA	TGTGCCAGCAGTACCCACGGGGGGCCTAGGGACACTGAAGCTTTCTTT	CASSTHGGPRDTEAFF
TRBV12-3/TRBV12-4	NA	TRBJ1-2	NA	TGTGCCAGCAGTACAGGGAAGAGAATCTATGGCTACACCTTC	CASSTGKRIYGYTF
TRBV6-1	few	TRBJ2-7	TRBD1	TGTGCCAGCAGTAGGGACAGGGTATCGCCAACCTACGAGCAGTACTTC	CASSRDRVSPTYEQYF
TRBV7-9	few	TRBJ2-1	NA	TGTGCCAGCAGCTCGGAACAGGGTCGTTGGAATGAGCAGTTCTTC	CASSSEQGRWNEQFF
TRBV7-2	many	TRBJ2-3	NA	TGTGCCAGCAGCTTAAGAGCGGCCTTCGCCGCAGATACGCAGTATTTT	CASSLRAAFAADTQYF
TRBV5-1	NA	TRBJ2-1	TRBD2	TGCGCCAGCAGCTTGGCCCCGGCGGGAGTATCCGGTGAGCAGTTCTTC	CASSLAPAGVSGEQFF
TRBV20-1	few	TRBJ2-7	NA	TGCAGTGCTAGAGATCCGGTGGTAGCGGCCCACGAGCAGTACTTC	CSARDPVVAAHEQYF
TRBV6-2/TRBV6-3	many	TRBJ2-1	NA	TGTGCCACTCGACCGGGACGGCACTCCTACAATGAGCAGTTCTTC	CATRPGRHSYNEQFF
TRBV12-3/TRBV12-4	many	TRBJ1-1	NA	TGTGCCAGCAGTTTCCAGTACAGGGACACTGAAGCTTTCTTT	CASSFQYRDTEAFF
TRBV30	few	TRBJ1-2	NA	TGTGCCTGGGACAGCTTTAACTATGGCTACACCTTC	CAWDSFNYGYTF
TRBV5-1	many	TRBJ2-7	TRBD1	TGCGCCAGCCGAGAGGGGGCCTCGGGCTACGAGCAGTACTTC	CASREGASGYEQYF
TRBV9	NA	TRBJ2-1	TRBD2	TGTGCCAGCAGCGTAGGCCGGACTAGCGGGAGTACAGATGAGCAGTTCTTC	CASSVGRTSGSTDEQFF
TRBV20-1	NA	TRBJ2-5	NA	TGCAGTGCAAGACCCCCTAGCTTAGAGACCCAGTACTTC	CSARPPSLETQYF
TRBV12-3/TRBV12-4	many	TRBJ2-7	NA	TGTGCCAGCAGTCCGCTACAGGGCCTCTCGGTCGAGCAGTACTTC	CASSPLQGLSVEQYF
TRBV20-1	NA	TRBJ2-7	TRBD2	TGCAGTGCTGGGGGACTAGCGGGTTCCTACGAGCAGTACTTC	CSAGGLAGSYEQYF